Listed below are T cell receptor beta chains from one sample, sequenced in a study of metastatic and nonmetastatic thyroid tumors. Using MiXCR, TCRdb reanalyzed the PCR reads. The sample has some 24,000 clones, over 20% seen once. Material for sequencing was blood. The receptor set was obtained from a male donor with papillary thyroid cancer or a benign thyroid nodule (not recorded which). Some clones in this sample may be carry-over from other donors' samples. Each CDR3 is given with its conserved first and last residue. The D gene is left open where the match is weak. The size field is filled for only some rows; it gives once, few, many or a size class.

>.|15|TRBV20-1|.|TRBJ2-7
CSAMEGKLARYEQYF
TGCAGTGCTATGGAAGGAAAACTAGCCCGGTACGAGCAGTACTTC
>medium-sized|14|TRBV6-1|.|TRBJ1-1
CASSGYRADTEAFF
TGTGCCAGCAGTGGCTACAGGGCTGACACTGAAGCTTTCTTT
>many|16|TRBV7-2|TRBD2|TRBJ2-1
CASSRGLAVGYNEQFF
TGTGCCAGCAGCCGTGGACTAGCGGTCGGTTACAATGAGCAGTTCTTC
>.|16|TRBV6-1|TRBD2|TRBJ2-6
CARSPTGGSGDKVLTF
TGTGCCAGAAGTCCGACGGGGGGGAGCGGGGACAAAGTCCTGACTTTC
>many|14|TRBV7-9|.|TRBJ1-1
CASTFGQENTEAFF
TGTGCCAGCACCTTTGGGCAGGAGAACACTGAAGCTTTCTTT
>.|14|TRBV6-2/TRBV6-3|.|TRBJ2-7
CASREASPSYEQHF
TGTGCCAGCAGGGAGGCGAGTCCTTCCTACGAGCAGCACTTC
>many|14|TRBV5-1|.|TRBJ2-2
CASSVSAFTGELFF
TGCGCCAGCAGCGTTAGCGCATTCACCGGGGAGCTGTTTTTT
>few|13|TRBV12-3/TRBV12-4|.|TRBJ1-5
CASSFGSNQPQHF
TGTGCCAGCAGTTTTGGGAGCAATCAGCCCCAGCATTTT
>.|18|TRBV6-2/TRBV6-3|TRBD1|TRBJ2-6
CASSRQGAPQSGANVLNF
TGTGCCAGCAGTAGACAGGGGGCGCCTCAATCTGGGGCCAACGTCCTGAATTTC
>.|14|TRBV27|.|TRBJ1-2
CASSLGGTHPGYTF
TGTGCCAGCAGCTTGGGCGGGACCCACCCCGGCTACACCTTC
>many|15|TRBV27|.|TRBJ1-5
CASSLSGIGGQPQHF
TGTGCCAGCAGTTTGTCAGGGATAGGGGGTCAGCCCCAGCATTTT
>many|21|TRBV4-1|TRBD2|TRBJ2-5
CASSQGTSGSVRARREETQYF
TGCGCCAGCAGCCAAGGGACTAGCGGGAGTGTCAGGGCGAGAAGGGAGGAGACCCAGTACTTC
>.|13|TRBV7-3|.|TRBJ2-2
CASSPEDCWELFF
TGTGCCAGCAGCCCGGAGGACTGCTGGGAGCTGTTTTTT
>few|15|TRBV28|.|TRBJ2-3
CASSGGRSSTDTQYF
TGTGCCAGCAGTGGGGGGCGTTCCAGCACAGATACGCAGTATTTT
>medium-sized|15|TRBV4-1|.|TRBJ1-3
CASSQAGTSGNTIYF
TGCGCCAGCAGCCAAGCAGGGACTTCTGGAAACACCATATATTTT
>.|18|TRBV19|TRBD1|TRBJ2-3
CASNPGQGEYLSTDTQYF
TGTGCCAGTAATCCGGGACAGGGGGAATACTTGAGCACAGATACGCAGTATTTT
>many|15|TRBV27|TRBD1|TRBJ1-2
CASSLDTGGIGGYTF
TGTGCCAGCAGTTTAGATACAGGGGGGATCGGTGGCTACACCTTC
>many|15|TRBV19|.|TRBJ2-2
CASSSGPMNTGELFF
TGTGCCAGTAGTTCGGGACCTATGAACACCGGGGAGCTGTTTTTT
>few|14|TRBV6-2/TRBV6-3|.|TRBJ2-6
CASGTLAGANVLTF
TGTGCCAGCGGCACATTGGCAGGGGCCAACGTCCTGACTTTC
>many|15|TRBV3-1|TRBD2|TRBJ2-5
CASSQRVAGGETQYF
TGTGCCAGCAGCCAGAGGGTAGCGGGGGGAGAGACCCAGTACTTC
>many|15|TRBV7-2|.|TRBJ1-5
CASSRHVSGNQPQHF
TGTGCCAGCAGCCGACACGTATCGGGCAATCAGCCCCAGCATTTT
>many|18|TRBV28|.|TRBJ2-1
CASSFSPGLGSSYNEQFF
TGTGCCAGCAGTTTCTCCCCCGGGCTAGGAAGCTCCTACAATGAGCAGTTCTTC
>.|12|TRBV4-2|.|TRBJ2-1
CASSRVVNEQFF
TGTGCCAGCAGCCGGGTCGTCAATGAGCAGTTCTTC
>medium-sized|15|TRBV6-2/TRBV6-3|TRBD1|TRBJ1-5
CASSGARGIVEPQHF
TGTGCCAGCAGTGGAGCCAGGGGGATCGTTGAGCCCCAGCATTTT
>.|15|TRBV28|.|TRBJ1-1
CASKLGGASRTEAFF
TGTGCCAGCAAACTGGGGGGGGCGAGTAGGACTGAAGCTTTCTTT
>many|16|TRBV5-1|TRBD2|TRBJ2-3
CASSSTGTSGPDTQYF
TGCGCCAGCAGCTCTACCGGGACTAGCGGACCAGATACGCAGTATTTT
>many|12|TRBV2|.|TRBJ2-7
CASSRDLDEQYF
TGTGCCAGCAGTAGGGATTTGGACGAGCAGTACTTC
>many|13|TRBV28|.|TRBJ1-5
CASTGTRGQPQHF
TGTGCCAGCACCGGGACCAGGGGTCAGCCCCAGCATTTT
>medium-sized|13|TRBV28|.|TRBJ1-1
CATLKRSFTEAFF
TGTGCCACCCTAAAACGCAGTTTCACTGAAGCTTTCTTT
>.|15|TRBV6-1|.|TRBJ2-3
CASSDGSDPTDTQYF
TGTGCCAGCAGTGATGGTTCAGACCCCACAGATACGCAGTATTTT
>medium-sized|12|TRBV30|.|TRBJ1-3
CAWKKGGNTIYF
TGTGCCTGGAAGAAGGGCGGAAACACCATATATTTT
>few|12|TRBV27|TRBD1|TRBJ2-7
CASSLGQGLRYF
TGTGCCAGCAGTTTGGGACAGGGTTTGCGGTACTTC
>.|15|TRBV6-1|.|TRBJ1-3
CASSGRLDPRNTIYF
TGTGCCAGCAGTGGAAGGTTGGACCCGAGAAACACCATATATTTT
>.|14|TRBV12-3/TRBV12-4|.|TRBJ2-3
CVSSPNGSTDTQYF
TGTGTCAGCAGCCCAAACGGGAGCACAGATACGCAGTATTTT
>many|14|TRBV5-5|TRBD2|TRBJ2-5
CASSRTSDQETQYF
TGTGCCAGCAGCCGGACTAGCGACCAAGAGACCCAGTACTTC
>many|13|TRBV5-1|.|TRBJ1-1
CASSLAGLSEAFF
TGCGCCAGCAGCTTGGCGGGACTTTCTGAAGCTTTCTTT
>few|11|TRBV6-1|.|TRBJ1-2
CASSVGAGYTF
TGTGCCAGCAGTGTAGGGGCTGGCTACACCTTC
>few|14|TRBV6-4|TRBD2|TRBJ2-1
CASSPAGEIDEQFF
TGTGCCAGCAGCCCGGCGGGAGAGATCGATGAGCAGTTCTTC
>many|15|TRBV28|.|TRBJ2-1
CASSFSPTSYNEQFF
TGTGCCAGCAGTTTTAGCCCTACAAGCTACAATGAGCAGTTCTTC
>.|15|TRBV6-1|.|TRBJ2-7
CASNTQGGCSYEQYF
TGTGCCAGCAATACCCAGGGGGGCTGCTCCTACGAGCAATACTTC
>many|12|TRBV7-9|.|TRBJ2-5
CASSPSSETQYF
TGTGCCAGCAGCCCCAGTTCAGAGACCCAGTACTTC
>many|14|TRBV7-9|TRBD1|TRBJ2-5
CASSWTGAQETQYF
TGTGCCAGCAGCTGGACAGGCGCTCAAGAGACCCAGTACTTC
>medium-sized|15|TRBV6-1|.|TRBJ2-6
CASMTDLSGANVLTF
TGTGCCAGCATGACAGACCTCTCCGGGGCCAACGTCCTGACTTTC
>many|15|TRBV6-4|TRBD2|TRBJ2-1
CASSDGLAGNNEQFF
TGTGCCAGCAGCGACGGGCTAGCGGGAAACAATGAGCAGTTCTTC
>.|15|TRBV4-2|.|TRBJ2-2
CASRPAGSDTVELFF
TGTGCCAGCAGGCCAGCAGGGTCGGACACCGTTGAGCTGTTTTTT
>many|15|TRBV19|TRBD2|TRBJ2-5
CASTDFASGEETQYF
TGTGCCAGTACCGACTTCGCTAGCGGGGAAGAGACCCAGTACTTC
>many|13|TRBV6-1|.|TRBJ2-7
CASNHKGSYEQYF
TGTGCCAGCAATCATAAGGGGTCCTACGAGCAGTACTTC
>.|15|TRBV6-1|.|TRBJ1-5
CATEPRRLSNKPQHF
TGTGCCACGGAGCCTCGACGGTTGAGTAATAAGCCCCAGCATTTT
>.|15|TRBV30|TRBD1|TRBJ1-4
CAWSVGFGQDEKLFF
TGTGCCTGGAGTGTGGGATTCGGACAGGATGAAAAACTGTTTTTT
>.|13|TRBV12-3/TRBV12-4|.|TRBJ2-7
CAIRPWVMGEQYF
TGTGCCATCAGGCCATGGGTGATGGGTGAGCAGTACTTC
>many|12|TRBV27|.|TRBJ2-7
CASSSSPYEQYF
TGTGCCAGCAGTTCCTCCCCCTACGAGCAGTACTTC